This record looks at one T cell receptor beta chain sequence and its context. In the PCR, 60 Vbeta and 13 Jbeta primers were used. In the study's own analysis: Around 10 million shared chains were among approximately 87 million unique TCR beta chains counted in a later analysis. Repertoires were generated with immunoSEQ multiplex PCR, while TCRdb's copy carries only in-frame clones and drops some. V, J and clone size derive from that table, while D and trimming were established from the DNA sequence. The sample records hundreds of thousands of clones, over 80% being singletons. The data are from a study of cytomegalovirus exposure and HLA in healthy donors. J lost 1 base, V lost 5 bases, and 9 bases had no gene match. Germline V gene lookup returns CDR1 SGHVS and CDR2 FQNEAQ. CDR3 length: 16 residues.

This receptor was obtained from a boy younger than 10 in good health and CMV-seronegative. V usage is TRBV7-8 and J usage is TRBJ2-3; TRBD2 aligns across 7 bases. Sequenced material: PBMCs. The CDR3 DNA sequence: TGTGCCAGCAGCCAAGGGGAGGGTGCCCGCACAGATACGCAGTATTTT. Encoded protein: CASSQGEGARTDTQYF.